This T cell receptor (beta chain) comes out of a study of glioma-infiltrating T cells. Findings of the study overall: Very few CDR3 sequences were shared between tissue and blood. Above-expected tissue-blood divergence occurred in all gliomas, most in low-grade ones.

This clonotype was detected only a few times. The antigen remains undetermined. The iRepertoire nested amplicon-rescue multiplex PCR amplified TCR alpha and beta CDR3s from RNA. TCRdb recomputed calls from the multiplex PCR reads with MiXCR, one row per CDR3 protein. The sample shows about 89,000 distinct CDR3 sequences, 20% to 25% of them seen only once. Germline V gene lookup returns CDR1 LNHDA and CDR2 SQIVND (reference sequence). The CDR3 runs 17 residues. J gave up 0 bases and V 6 bases, and 11 bases lay outside the gene matches. The sample comprised glioma tissue, nonneoplastic brain tissue, or PBMCs (not recorded which). This receptor was taken from a human donor with low-grade glioma or glioblastoma, undergoing nonglioma brain surgery, or in good health (not recorded which). The rearrangement links TRBV19 to TRBJ1-3, with 7 bases lining up with TRBD1. The DNA of the CDR3 is TGTGCCAGTAGCCGCCCGGGACAGCCGACCTCTGGAAACACCATATATTTT. Its translation: CASSRPGQPTSGNTIYF. The full variable domain, in which reference TRBV19 and TRBJ1-3 provide the parts outside the CDR3, is DGGITQSPKYLFRKEGQNVTLSCEQNLNHDAMYWYRQDPGQGLRLIYYSQIVNDFQKGDIAEGYSVSREKKESFPLTVTSAQKNPTAFYLCASSRPGQPTSGNTIYFGEGSWLTVV.